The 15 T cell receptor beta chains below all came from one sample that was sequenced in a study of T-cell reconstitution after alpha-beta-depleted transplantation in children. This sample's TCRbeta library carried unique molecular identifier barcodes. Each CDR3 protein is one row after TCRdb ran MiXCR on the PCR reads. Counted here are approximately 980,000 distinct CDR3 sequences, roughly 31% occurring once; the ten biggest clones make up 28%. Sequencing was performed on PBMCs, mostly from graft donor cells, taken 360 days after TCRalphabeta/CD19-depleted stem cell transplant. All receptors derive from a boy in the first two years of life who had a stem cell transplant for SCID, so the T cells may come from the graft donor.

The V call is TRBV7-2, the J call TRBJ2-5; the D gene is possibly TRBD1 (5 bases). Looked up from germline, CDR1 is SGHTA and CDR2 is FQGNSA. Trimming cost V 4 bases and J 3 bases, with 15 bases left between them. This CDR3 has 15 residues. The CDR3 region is CASSSQGGQKETQYF. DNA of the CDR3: TGTGCCAGCAGCTCTCAGGGTGGACAAAAAGAGACCCAGTACTTC.

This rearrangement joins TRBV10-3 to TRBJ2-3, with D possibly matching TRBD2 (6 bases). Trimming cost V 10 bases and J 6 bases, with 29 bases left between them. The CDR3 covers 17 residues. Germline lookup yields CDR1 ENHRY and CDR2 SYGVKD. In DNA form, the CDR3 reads TGTGCCACAAAGGGGCGGGTTCGGCGGGACTTCGGGGATACGCAGTATTTT. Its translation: CATKGRVRRDFGDTQYF.

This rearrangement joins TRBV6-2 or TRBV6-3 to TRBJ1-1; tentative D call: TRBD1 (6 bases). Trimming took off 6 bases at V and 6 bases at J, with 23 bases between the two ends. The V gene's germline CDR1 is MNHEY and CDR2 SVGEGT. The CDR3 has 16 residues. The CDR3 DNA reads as TGTGCCAGCAGCCCCCTTGGGGGCTGGATTAGGGCTGAAGCTTTCTTT. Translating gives CASSPLGGWIRAEAFF.

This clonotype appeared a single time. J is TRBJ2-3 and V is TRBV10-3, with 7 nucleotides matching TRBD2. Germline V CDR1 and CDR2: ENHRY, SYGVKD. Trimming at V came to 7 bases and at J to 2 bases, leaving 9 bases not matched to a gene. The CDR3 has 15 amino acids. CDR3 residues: CAITPGGLITDTQYF. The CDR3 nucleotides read TGTGCCATCACCCCGGGGGGACTTATCACAGATACGCAGTATTTT.

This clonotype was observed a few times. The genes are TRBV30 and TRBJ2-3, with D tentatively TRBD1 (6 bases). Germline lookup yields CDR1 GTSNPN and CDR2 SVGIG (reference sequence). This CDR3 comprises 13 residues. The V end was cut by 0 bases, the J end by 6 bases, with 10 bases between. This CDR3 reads CAWSVTGLDTQYF. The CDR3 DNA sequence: TGTGCCTGGAGTGTTACAGGGCTGGATACGCAGTATTTT.

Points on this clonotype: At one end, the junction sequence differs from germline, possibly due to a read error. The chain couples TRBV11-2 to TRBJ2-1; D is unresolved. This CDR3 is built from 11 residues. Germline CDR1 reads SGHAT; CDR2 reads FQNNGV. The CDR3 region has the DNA TGTGCCAGCAGCTTTTCCGATACGGCGCTCTTC. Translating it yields CASSFSDTALF.

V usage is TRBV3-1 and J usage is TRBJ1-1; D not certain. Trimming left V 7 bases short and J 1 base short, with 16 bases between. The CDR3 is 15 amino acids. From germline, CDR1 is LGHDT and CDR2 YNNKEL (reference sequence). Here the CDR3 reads CASTHAGIRNTEAFF. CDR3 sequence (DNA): TGTGCCAGCACCCACGCGGGGATTAGGAACACTGAAGCTTTCTTT.

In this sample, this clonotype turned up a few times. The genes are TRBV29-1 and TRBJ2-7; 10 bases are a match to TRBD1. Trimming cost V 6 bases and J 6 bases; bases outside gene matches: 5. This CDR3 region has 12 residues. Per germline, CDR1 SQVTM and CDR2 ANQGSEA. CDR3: CSVRTGGGEQYF. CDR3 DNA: TGCAGCGTCCGGACAGGGGGAGGCGAGCAGTACTTC.

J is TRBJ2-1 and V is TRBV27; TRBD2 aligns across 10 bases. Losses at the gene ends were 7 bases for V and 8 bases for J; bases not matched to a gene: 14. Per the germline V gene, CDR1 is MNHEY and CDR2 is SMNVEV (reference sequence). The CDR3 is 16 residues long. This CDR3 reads CASTTKAGGHFYEQFF. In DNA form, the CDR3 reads TGTGCCAGCACTACCAAAGCGGGGGGGCACTTTTATGAGCAGTTCTTC.

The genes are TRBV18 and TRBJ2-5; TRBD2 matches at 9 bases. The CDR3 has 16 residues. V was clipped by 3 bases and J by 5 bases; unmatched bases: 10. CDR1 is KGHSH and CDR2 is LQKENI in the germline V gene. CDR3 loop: CASSPRRGGSVETQYF. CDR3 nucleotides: TGTGCCAGCTCACCCCGGCGGGGGGGCTCGGTGGAGACCCAGTACTTC.

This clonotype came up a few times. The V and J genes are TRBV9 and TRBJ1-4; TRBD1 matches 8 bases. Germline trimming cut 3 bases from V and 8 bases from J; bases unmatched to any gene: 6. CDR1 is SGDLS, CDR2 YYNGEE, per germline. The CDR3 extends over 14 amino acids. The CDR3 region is CASSARTGREKLFF. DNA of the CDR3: TGTGCCAGCAGCGCGAGGACAGGGAGGGAAAAACTGTTTTTT. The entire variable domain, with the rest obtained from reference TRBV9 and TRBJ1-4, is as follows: DSGVTQTPKHLITATGQRVTLRCSPRSGDLSVYWYQQSLDQGLQFLIQYYNGEERAKGNILERFSAQQFPDLHSELNLSSLELGDSALYFCASSARTGREKLFFGSGTQLSVL.

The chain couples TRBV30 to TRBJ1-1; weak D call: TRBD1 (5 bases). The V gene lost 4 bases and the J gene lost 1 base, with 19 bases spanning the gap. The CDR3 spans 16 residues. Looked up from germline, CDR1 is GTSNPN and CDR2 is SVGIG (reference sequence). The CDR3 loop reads CAWTRWGRVENTEAFF. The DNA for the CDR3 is TGTGCCTGGACCCGTTGGGGCAGGGTGGAGAACACTGAAGCTTTCTTT.

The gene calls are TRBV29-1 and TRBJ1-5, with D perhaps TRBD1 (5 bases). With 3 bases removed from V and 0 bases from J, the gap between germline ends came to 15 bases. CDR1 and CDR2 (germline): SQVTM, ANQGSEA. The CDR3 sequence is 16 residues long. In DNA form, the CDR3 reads TGCAGCGTTGACTTAAGGGGAGGGGATAGCAATCAGCCCCAGCATTTT. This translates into CSVDLRGGDSNQPQHF.

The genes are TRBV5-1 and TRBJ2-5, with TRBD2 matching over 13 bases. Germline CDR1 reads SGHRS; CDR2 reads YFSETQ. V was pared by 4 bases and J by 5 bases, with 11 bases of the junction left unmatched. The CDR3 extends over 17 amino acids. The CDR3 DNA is TGCGCCAGCAGCCCGACGACTAGCGGGGGGCTCGGGGAGACCCAGTACTTC. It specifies CASSPTTSGGLGETQYF.

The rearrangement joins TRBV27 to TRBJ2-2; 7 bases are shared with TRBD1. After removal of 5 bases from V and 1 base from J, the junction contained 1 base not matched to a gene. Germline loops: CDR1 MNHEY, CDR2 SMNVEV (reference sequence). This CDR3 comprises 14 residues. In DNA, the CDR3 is TGTGCCAGCAGTACAGGGGTGAACACCGGGGAGCTGTTTTTT. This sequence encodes CASSTGVNTGELFF.